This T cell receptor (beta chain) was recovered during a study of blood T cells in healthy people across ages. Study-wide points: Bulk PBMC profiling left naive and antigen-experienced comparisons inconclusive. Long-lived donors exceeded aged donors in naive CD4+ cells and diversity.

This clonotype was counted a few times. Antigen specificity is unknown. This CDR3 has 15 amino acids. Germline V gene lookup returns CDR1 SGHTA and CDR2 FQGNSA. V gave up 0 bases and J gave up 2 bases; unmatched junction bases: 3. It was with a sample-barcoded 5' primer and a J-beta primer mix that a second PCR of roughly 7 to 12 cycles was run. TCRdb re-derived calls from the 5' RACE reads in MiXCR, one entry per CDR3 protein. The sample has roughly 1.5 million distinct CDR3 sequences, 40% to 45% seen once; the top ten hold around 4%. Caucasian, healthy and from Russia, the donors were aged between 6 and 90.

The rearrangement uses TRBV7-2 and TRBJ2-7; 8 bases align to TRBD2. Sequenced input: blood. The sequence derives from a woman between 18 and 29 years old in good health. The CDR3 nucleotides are TGTGCCAGCAGCTTAGCTAGCGGGGTTACCTACGAGCAGTACTTC. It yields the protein CASSLASGVTYEQYF.